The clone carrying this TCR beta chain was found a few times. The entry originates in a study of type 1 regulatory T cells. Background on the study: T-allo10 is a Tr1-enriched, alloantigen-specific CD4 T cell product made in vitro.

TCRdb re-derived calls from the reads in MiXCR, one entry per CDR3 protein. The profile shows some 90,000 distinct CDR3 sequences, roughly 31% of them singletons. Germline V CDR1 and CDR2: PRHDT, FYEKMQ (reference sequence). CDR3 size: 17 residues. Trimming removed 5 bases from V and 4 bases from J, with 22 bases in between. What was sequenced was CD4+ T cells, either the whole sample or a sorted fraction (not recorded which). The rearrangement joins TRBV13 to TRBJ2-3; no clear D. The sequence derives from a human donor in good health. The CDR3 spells CASSRHSNPTSADTQYF. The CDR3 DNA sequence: TGTGCCAGCAGCCGCCACAGCAATCCTACTTCAGCAGATACGCAGTATTTT.